This T cell receptor beta chain was recorded in a study of blood T cell repertoires in COVID-19. At the level of the study: The United States, Italy and Spain provided the acute and convalescent COVID-19 samples. The cDNA or gDNA used as material had been derived from T cells, B-cell-depleted T cells, or PBMCs.

CDR1 is SGHAT, CDR2 FQNNGV, per germline. Trimming shortened V by 5 bases and J by 0 bases, and 14 bases separated the two germline ends. The CDR3 loop spans 15 amino acids. Study processing details: The authors estimated nucleated cell counts from reference gene primer amplification. Data came from immunoSEQ multiplex PCR; TCRdb stores just in-frame clones and leaves some out. V and J calls and clone size are as listed in that table; D and trimming were resolved from the DNA. The sample carries about 110,000 clones, 88% recorded once. Specimen: peripheral blood. The J gene is TRBJ2-7, the V gene TRBV11-2; D is possibly TRBD2 (6 bases). The receptor was isolated from a woman between 50 and 59 years old with acute or convalescent COVID-19. This chain's CDR3 is CASSGGTWDSYEQYF. CDR3 nucleotide sequence: TGTGCCAGCAGCGGCGGGACTTGGGACTCCTACGAGCAGTACTTC. The full variable domain, rest sourced from reference TRBV11-2 and TRBJ2-7, is EAGVAQSPRYKIIEKRQSVAFWCNPISGHATLYWYQQILGQGPKLLIQFQNNGVVDDSQLPKDRFSAERLKGVDSTLKIQPAKLEDSAVYLCASSGGTWDSYEQYFGPGTRLTVT.